The sequence of this TCR beta chain was determined in a study of a mutant IDH1 vaccine in newly diagnosed glioma. Study-wide context: Patients were pretreated with radiotherapy, temozolomide, or both, mostly both.

Germline CDR1 reads MGHRA; CDR2 reads YSYEKL. CDR3 length: 16 amino acids. Germline trimming cut 1 base from V and 6 bases from J; bases unmatched to any gene: 8. Remarks on this clone: Its target is not known.

Sample time point: week 11, during vaccination. Doses comprised 300 ug of mutant IDH1 20-mer peptide each, plus topical imiquimod. Assay used: immunoSEQ multiplex PCR; TCRdb lists only in-frame clones, some missing. The repertoire holds tens of thousands of clones, about 80% seen once, with approximately 6.1% in the top ten. The genes are TRBV4-1 and TRBJ2-7, with TRBD2 identical over 11 bases. The sequence was obtained from a man aged 45-65 years with glioma. Sequenced material: PBMCs, taken from a glioma patient whose treatment included an IDH1 peptide vaccine. The CDR3 region has the DNA TGCGCCAGCAGCCAAGTAACTAGCGGGAGTTTCGTCGAGCAGTACTTC. Translating gives CASSQVTSGSFVEQYF.